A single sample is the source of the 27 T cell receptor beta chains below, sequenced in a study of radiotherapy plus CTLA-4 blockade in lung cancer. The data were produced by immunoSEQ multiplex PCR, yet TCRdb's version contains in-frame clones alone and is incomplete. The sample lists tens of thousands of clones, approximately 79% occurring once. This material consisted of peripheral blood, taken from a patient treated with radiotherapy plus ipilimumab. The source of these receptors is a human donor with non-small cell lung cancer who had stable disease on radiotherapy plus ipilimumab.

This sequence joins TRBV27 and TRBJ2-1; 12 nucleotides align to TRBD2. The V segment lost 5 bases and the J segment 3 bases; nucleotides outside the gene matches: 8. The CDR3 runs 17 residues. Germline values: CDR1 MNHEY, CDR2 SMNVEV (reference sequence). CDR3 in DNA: TGTGCCAGCAGTCCTCCGCGGACTAGCGGGGACTACAATGAGCAGTTCTTC. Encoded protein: CASSPPRTSGDYNEQFF.

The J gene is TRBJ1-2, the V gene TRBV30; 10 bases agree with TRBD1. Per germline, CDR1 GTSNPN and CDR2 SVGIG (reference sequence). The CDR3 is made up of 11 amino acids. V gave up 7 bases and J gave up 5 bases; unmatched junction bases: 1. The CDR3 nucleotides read TGTGCCTTGGGACAGGGGTATGGCTACACCTTC. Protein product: CALGQGYGYTF.

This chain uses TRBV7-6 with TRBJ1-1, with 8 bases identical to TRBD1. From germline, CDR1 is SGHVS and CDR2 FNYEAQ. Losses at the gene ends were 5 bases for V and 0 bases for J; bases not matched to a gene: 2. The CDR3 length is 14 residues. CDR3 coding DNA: TGTGCCAGCAGCCGGGACAGGCTGAACACTGAAGCTTTCTTT. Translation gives CASSRDRLNTEAFF.

DNA of the CDR3: TGCGCCAGCAGCCAAGAGGAAGGGGAAGGCCAGCCCCAGCATTTT. Protein: CASSQEEGEGQPQHF. The chain is built from TRBV4-1 and TRBJ1-5, with D tentatively TRBD1 (5 bases). The CDR3 extends over 15 amino acids. Looked up from germline, CDR1 is MGHRA and CDR2 is YSYEKL. V shed 0 bases and J shed 7 bases, with 13 bases lying between them.

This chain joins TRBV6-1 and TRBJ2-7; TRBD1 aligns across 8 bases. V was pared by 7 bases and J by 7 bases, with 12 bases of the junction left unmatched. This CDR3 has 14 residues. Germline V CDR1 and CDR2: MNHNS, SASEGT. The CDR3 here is CASNSGTGGGEQYV. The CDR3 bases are TGTGCCAGCAACAGCGGTACAGGGGGAGGTGAGCAGTACGTC.

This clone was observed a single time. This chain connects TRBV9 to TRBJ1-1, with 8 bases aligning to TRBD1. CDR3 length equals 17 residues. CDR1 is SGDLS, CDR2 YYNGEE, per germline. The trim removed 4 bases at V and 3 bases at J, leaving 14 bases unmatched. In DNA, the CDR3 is TGTGCCAGCAGCACCCCACCGCAGGGGGCGGGCGACACTGAAGCTTTCTTT. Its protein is CASSTPPQGAGDTEAFF.

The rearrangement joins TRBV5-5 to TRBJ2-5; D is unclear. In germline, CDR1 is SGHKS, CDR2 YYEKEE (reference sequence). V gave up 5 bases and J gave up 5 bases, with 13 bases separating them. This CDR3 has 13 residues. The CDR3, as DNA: TGTGCCAGCAGAAACCTACGTAGCGAGACCCAGTACTTC. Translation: CASRNLRSETQYF.

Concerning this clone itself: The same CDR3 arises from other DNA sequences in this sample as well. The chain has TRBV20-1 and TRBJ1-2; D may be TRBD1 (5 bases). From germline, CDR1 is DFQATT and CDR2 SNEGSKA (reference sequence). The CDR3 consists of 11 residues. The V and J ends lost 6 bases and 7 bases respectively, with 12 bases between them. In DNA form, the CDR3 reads TGCAGTGCAATCGGGGGGGGTGGCTACACCTTC. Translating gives CSAIGGGGYTF.

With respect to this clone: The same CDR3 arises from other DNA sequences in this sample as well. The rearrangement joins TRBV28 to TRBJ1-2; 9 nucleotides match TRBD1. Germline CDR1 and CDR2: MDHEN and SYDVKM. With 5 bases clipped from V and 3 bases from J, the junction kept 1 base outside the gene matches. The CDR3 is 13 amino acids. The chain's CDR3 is CASSRQGDYGYTF. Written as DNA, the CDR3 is TGTGCCAGCAGTAGACAGGGGGACTATGGCTACACCTTC.

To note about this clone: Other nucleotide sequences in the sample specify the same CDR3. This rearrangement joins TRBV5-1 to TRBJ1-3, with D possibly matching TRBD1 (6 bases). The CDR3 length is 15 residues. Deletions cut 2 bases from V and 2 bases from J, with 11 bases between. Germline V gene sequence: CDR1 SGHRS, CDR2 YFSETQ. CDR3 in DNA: TGCGCCAGCAGCTTAGGGGGTACTACTGGAAACACCATATATTTT. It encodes CASSLGGTTGNTIYF.

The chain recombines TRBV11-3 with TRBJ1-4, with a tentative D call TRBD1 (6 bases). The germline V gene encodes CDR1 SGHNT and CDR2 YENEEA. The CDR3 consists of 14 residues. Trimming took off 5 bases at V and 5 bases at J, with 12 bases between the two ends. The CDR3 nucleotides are TGTGCCAGCAGCCTGGGGGCAGGGAATGAAAAACTGTTTTTT. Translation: CASSLGAGNEKLFF.

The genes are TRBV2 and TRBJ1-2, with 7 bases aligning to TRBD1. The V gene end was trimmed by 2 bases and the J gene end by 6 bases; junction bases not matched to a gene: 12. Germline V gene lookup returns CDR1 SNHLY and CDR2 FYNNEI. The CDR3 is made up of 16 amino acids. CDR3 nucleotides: TGTGCCAGCAGTGAAACGGGATCAGGGGGTATCGATGGCTACACCTTC. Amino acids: CASSETGSGGIDGYTF.

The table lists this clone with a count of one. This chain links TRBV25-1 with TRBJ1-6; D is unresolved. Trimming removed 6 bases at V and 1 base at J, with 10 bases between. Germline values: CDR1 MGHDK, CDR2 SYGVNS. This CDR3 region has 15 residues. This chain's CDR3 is CASRGRASYNSPLHF. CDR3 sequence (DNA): TGTGCCAGCAGGGGGAGGGCATCCTATAATTCACCCCTCCACTTT.

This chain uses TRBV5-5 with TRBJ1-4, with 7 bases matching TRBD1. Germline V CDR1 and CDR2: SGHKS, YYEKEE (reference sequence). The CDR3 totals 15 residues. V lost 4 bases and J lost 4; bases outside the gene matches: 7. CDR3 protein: CASSPTGTVNEKLFF. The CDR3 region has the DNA TGTGCCAGCAGCCCGACTGGGACAGTTAATGAAAAACTGTTTTTT.

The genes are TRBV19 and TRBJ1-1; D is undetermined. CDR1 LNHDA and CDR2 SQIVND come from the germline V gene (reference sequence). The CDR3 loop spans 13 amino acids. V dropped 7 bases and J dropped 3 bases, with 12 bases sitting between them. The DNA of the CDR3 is TGTGCCAGTATAGGGTGGAAGGACACTGAAGCTTTCTTT. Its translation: CASIGWKDTEAFF. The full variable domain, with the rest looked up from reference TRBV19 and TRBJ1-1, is DGGITQSPKYLFRKEGQNVTLSCEQNLNHDAMYWYRQDPGQGLRLIYYSQIVNDFQKGDIAEGYSVSREKKESFPLTVTSAQKNPTAFYLCASIGWKDTEAFFGQGTRLTVV.

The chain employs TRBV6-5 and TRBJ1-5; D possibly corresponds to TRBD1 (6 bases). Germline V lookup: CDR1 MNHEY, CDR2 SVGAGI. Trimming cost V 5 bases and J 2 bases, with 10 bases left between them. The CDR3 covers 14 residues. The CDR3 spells CASSGGQRNQPQHF. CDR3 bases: TGTGCCAGCAGTGGCGGACAGCGCAATCAGCCCCAGCATTTT.

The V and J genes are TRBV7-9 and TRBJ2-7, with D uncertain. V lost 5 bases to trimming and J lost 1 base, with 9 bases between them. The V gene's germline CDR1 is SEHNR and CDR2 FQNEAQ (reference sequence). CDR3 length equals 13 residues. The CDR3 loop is CASSQDASYEQYV. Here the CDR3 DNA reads TGTGCCAGCAGCCAAGACGCATCCTACGAGCAGTACGTC.

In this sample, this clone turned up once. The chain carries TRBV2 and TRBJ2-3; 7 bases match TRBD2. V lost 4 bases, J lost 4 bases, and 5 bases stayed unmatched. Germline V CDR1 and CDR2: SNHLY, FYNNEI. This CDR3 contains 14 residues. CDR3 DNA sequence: TGTGCCAGCAGTGGAGCGGGGAGCGCAGATACGCAGTATTTT. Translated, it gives CASSGAGSADTQYF.

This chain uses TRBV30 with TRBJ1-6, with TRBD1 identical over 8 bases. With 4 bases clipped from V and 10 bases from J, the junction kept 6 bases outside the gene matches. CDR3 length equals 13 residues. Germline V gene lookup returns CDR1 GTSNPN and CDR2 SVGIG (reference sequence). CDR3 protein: CAWNRGLDSPLHF. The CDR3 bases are TGTGCCTGGAACAGGGGGTTAGACTCACCCCTCCACTTT.

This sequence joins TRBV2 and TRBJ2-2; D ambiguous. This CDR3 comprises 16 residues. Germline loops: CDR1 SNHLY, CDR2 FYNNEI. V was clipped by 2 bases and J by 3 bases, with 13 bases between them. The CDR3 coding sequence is TGTGCCAGCAGTGAACGAGGCGGATCTTACACCGGGGAGCTGTTTTTT. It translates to CASSERGGSYTGELFF.

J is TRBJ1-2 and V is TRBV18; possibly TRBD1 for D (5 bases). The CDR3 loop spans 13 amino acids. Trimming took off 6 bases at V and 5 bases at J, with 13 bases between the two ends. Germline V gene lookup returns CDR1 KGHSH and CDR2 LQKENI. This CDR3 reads CASSPGLSYGYTF. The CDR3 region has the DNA TGTGCCAGCTCGCCGGGACTTTCTTATGGCTACACCTTC.

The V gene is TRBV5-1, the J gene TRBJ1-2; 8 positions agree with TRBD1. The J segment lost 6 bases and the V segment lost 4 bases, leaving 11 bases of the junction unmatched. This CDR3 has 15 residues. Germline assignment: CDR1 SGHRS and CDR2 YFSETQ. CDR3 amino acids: CASSRAGQVLDGYTF. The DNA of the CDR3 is TGCGCCAGCAGCCGCGCGGGACAGGTCCTTGATGGCTACACCTTC.

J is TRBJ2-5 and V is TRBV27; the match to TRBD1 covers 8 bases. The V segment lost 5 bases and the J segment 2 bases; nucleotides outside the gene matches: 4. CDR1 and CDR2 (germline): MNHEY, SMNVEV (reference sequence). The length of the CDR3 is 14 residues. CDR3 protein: CASSGTGVQETQYF. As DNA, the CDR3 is TGTGCCAGCAGTGGGACAGGTGTTCAAGAGACCCAGTACTTC.

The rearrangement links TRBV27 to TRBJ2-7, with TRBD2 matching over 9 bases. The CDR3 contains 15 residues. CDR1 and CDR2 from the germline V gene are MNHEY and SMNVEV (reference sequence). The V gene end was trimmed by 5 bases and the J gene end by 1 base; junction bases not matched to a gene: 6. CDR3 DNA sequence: TGTGCCAGCAGTACCTTCGCGGGGGGGTCCTACGAGCAGTACTTC. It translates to CASSTFAGGSYEQYF.

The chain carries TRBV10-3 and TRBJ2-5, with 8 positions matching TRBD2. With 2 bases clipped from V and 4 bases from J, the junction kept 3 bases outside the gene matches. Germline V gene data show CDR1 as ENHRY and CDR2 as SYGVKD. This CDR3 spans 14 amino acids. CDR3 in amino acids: CAISEPRGGETQYF. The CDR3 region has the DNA TGTGCCATCAGTGAGCCTCGGGGGGGAGAGACCCAGTACTTC.

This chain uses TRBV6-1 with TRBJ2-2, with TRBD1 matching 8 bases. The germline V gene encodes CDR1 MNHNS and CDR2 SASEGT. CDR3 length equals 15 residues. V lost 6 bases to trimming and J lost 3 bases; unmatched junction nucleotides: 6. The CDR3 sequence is CASRQGGLDTGELFF. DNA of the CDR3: TGTGCCAGCAGACAGGGGGGTTTGGACACCGGGGAGCTGTTTTTT.

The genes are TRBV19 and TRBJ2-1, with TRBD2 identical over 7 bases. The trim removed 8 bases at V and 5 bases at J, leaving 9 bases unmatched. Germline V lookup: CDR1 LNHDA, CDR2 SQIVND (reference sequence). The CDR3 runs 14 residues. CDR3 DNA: TGTGCCAGTCGTAGCCGGGGGGTCCACAATGAGCAGTTCTTC. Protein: CASRSRGVHNEQFF.